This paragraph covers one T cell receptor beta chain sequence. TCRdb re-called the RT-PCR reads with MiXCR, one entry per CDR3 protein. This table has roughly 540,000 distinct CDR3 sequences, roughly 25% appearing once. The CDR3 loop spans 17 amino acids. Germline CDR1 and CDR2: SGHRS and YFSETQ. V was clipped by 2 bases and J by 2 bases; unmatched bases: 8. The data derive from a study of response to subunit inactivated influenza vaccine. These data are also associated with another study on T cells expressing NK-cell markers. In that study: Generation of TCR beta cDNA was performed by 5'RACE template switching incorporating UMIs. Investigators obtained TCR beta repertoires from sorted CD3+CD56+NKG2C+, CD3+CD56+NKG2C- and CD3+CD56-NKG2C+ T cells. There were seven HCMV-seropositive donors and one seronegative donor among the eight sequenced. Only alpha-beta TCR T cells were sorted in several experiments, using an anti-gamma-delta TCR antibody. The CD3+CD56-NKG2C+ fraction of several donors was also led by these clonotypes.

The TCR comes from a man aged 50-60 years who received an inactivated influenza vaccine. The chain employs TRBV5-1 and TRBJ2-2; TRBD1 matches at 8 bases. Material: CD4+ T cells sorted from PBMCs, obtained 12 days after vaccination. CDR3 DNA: TGCGCCAGCAGCTTCCGGGACAGGCGAATCAACACCGGGGAGCTGTTTTTT. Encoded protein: CASSFRDRRINTGELFF. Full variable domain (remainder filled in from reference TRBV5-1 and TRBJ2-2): KAGVTQTPRYLIKTRGQQVTLSCSPISGHRSVSWYQQTPGQGLQFLFEYFSETQRNKGNFPGRFSGRQFSNSRSEMNVSTLELGDSALYLCASSFRDRRINTGELFFGEGSRLTVL.